This T cell receptor beta chain was captured by sequencing in a study of PD-1 blockade in mismatch repair-deficient tumors. As regards this clone: What it binds is unknown.

Libraries were prepared by immunoSEQ multiplex PCR; TCRdb keeps only in-frame clonotypes and omits some of them. The sample includes more than 85,000 clones, approximately 80% of them seen just once. The TCR-sequenced patients were a few responders to pembrolizumab. Trimming cost V 5 bases and J 7 bases; bases outside gene matches: 6. The CDR3 runs 14 residues. The germline CDR1 and CDR2 sequences are MNHEY and SVGAGI. Findings and limits, study-wide: After pembrolizumab, tumor-resident clones rose rapidly, then generally contracted before radiologic responses.

This TCR was sampled from an adult with mismatch repair-deficient cancer. Sequenced here: peripheral blood, sampled approximately 36 weeks after starting pembrolizumab. The J gene is TRBJ2-1, the V gene TRBV6-5, with 9 bases lining up with TRBD2. In DNA form, the CDR3 reads TGTGCCAGCAGTCTTAGCGGGAGTAGGAATGAGCAGTTCTTC. Translation: CASSLSGSRNEQFF.